This T cell receptor beta chain was observed in a study of response to subunit inactivated influenza vaccine. TCRdb called the RT-PCR reads again in MiXCR, with one record for every CDR3 protein. Of roughly 790,000 distinct CDR3 sequences in the sample, 21% were seen once. V was shortened by 6 bases and J by 7 bases, with 20 bases between the two germline ends. Germline V gene lookup returns CDR1 SGDLS and CDR2 YYNGEE. This CDR3 region has 15 residues. Source: PBMCs from blood, taken approximately 5 days after vaccination. The TCR comes from a man aged 50-59 years who received an inactivated influenza vaccine. The rearrangement links TRBV9 to TRBJ2-1; D might be TRBD2 (6 bases). CDR3 region: CASTRRVGGRNEQFF. The DNA for the CDR3 is TGTGCCAGCACCCGACGGGTCGGGGGTAGGAATGAGCAGTTCTTC.